This T cell receptor beta chain is from a study of T cell clones after liver transplantation. Study in general: TCRbeta sequencing after a pre-transplant mixed lymphocyte reaction identified graft-donor-reactive clones, later tracked in post-transplant blood. Blood was drawn pre-transplant, before withdrawal, and after full or failed withdrawal. Graft-donor-reactive sequences were compared with third-party-reactive TCRbeta sequences from pre-transplant mixed lymphocyte reactions.

Sequencing was performed with immunoSEQ multiplex PCR; in TCRdb, only in-frame clones are kept and a portion is missing. The sample gives some 15,000 clones, roughly 84% of which show up once; roughly 30% is in the top ten. Overall study findings and caveats: Circulating graft-donor-reactive CD4 TCRbeta sequences fell significantly post-transplant in most of the 8 subjects.

This clone was recorded only once. Its target is not known. The CDR3 is 19 residues long. The germline gives CDR1 LGHNA, CDR2 YNFKEQ. The trim removed 4 bases at V and 1 base at J, leaving 13 bases unmatched. The sequences come from CD8+ T cells from blood, collected around 44 months after liver transplant. This clonotype was sampled from a human patient who received a liver transplant. Some T cells may trace back to the graft donor. The chain has TRBV4-2 and TRBJ1-1; 12 bases fit TRBD1. CDR3 sequence (DNA): TGTGCCAGCAGCCCATTAGGGACAGGGGGCAAATCGGAGAACACTGAAGCTTTCTTT. As protein: CASSPLGTGGKSENTEAFF.